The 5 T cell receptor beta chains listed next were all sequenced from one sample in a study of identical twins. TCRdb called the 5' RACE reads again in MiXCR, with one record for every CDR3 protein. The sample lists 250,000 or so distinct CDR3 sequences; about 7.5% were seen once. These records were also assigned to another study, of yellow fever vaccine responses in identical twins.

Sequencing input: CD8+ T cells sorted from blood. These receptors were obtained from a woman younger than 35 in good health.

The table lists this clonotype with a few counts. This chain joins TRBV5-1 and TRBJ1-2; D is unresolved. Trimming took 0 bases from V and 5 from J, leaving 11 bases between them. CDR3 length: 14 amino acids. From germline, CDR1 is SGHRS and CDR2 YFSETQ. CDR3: CASSLEPGLYGYTF. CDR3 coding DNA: TGCGCCAGCAGCTTGGAACCAGGCCTATATGGCTACACCTTC. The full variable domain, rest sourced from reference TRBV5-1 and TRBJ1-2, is KAGVTQTPRYLIKTRGQQVTLSCSPISGHRSVSWYQQTPGQGLQFLFEYFSETQRNKGNFPGRFSGRQFSNSRSEMNVSTLELGDSALYLCASSLEPGLYGYTFGSGTRLTVV.

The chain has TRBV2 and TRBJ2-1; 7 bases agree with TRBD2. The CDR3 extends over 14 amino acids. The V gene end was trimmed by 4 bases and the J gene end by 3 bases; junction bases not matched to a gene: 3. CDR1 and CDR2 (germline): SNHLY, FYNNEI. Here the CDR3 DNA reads TGTGCCAGCAGTGTGAGCGGGGACTACAATGAGCAGTTCTTC. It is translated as CASSVSGDYNEQFF.

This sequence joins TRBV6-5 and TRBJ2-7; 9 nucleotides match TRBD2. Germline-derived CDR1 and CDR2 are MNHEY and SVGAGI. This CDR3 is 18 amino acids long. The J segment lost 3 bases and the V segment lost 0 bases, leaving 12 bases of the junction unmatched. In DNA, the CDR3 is TGTGCCAGCAGTTACTCCCTAGAACCGGGACTAGCAGGCTACGAGCAGTACGTC. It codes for CASSYSLEPGLAGYEQYV.

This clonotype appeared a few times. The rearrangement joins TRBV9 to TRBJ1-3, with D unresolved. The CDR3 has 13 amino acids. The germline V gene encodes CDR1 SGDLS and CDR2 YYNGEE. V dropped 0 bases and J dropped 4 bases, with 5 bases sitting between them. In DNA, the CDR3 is TGTGCCAGCAGCGTAGCGAACGGAAACACCATATATTTT. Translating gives CASSVANGNTIYF.

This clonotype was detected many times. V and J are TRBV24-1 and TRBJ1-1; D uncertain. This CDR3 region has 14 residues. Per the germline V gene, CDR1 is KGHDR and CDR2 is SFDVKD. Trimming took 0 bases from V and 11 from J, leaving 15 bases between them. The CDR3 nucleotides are TGTGCCACCAGTGATTTGTCAGATTCCGCTGGGGCTTTCTTT. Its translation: CATSDLSDSAGAFF.